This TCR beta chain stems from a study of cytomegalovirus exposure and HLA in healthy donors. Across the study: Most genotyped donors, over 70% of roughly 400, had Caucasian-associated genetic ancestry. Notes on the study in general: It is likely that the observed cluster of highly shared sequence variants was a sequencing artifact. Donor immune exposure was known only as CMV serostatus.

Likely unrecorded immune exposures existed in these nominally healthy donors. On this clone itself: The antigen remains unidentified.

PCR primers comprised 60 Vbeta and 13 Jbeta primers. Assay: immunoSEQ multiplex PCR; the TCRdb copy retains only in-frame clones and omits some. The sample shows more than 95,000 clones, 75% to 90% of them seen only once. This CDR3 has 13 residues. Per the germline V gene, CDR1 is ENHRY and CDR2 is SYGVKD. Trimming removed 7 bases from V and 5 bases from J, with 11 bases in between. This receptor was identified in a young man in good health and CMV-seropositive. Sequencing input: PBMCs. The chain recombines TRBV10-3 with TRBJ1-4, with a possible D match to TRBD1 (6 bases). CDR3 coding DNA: TGTGCCATCACCGGACAGAAAAATGAAAAACTGTTTTTT. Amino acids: CAITGQKNEKLFF.